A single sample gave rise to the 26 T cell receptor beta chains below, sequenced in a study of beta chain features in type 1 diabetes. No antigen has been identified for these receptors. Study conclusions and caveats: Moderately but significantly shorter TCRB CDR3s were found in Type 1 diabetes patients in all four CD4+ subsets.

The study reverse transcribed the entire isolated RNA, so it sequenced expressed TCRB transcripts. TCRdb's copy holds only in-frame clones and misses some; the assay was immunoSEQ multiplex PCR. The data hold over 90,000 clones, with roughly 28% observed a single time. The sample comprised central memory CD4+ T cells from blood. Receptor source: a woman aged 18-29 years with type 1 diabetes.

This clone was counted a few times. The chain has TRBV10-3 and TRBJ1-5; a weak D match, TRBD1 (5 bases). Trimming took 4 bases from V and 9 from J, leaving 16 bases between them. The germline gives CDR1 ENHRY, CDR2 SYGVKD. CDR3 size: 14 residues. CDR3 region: CAISVTDNKWPQHF. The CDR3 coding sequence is TGTGCCATCAGTGTCACGGACAATAAATGGCCCCAGCATTTT.

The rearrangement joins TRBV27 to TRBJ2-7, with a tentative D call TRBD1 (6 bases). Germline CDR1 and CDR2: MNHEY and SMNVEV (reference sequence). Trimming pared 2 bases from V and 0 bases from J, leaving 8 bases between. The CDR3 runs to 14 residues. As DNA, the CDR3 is TGTGCCAGCAGTTTACCGGGACACTCCTACGAGCAGTACGTC. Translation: CASSLPGHSYEQYV.

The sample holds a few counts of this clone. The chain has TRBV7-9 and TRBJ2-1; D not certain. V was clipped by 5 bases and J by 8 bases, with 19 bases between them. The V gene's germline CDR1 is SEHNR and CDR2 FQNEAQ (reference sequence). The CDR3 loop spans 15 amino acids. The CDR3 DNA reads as TGTGCCAGCAGCCTCAGCGTAGCCTACAATGATGAGCAGTTCTTC. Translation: CASSLSVAYNDEQFF.

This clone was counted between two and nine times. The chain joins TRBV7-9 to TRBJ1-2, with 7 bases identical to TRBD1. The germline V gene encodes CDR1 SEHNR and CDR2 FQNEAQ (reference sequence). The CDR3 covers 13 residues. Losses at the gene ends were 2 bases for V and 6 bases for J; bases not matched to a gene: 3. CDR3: CASSLTQGDGYTF. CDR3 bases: TGTGCCAGCAGCTTAACGCAGGGGGATGGCTACACCTTC.

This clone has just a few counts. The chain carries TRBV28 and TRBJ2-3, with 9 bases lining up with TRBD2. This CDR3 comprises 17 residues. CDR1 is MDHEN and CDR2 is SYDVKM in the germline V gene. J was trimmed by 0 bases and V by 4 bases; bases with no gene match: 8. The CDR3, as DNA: TGTGCCAGCAGTTCATGGGGTGCGGGGGGGAGCACAGATACGCAGTATTTT. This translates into CASSSWGAGGSTDTQYF.

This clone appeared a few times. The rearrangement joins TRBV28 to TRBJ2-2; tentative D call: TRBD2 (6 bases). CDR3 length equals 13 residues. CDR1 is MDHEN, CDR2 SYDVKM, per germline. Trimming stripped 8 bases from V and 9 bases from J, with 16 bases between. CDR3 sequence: CASGEGGIRELFF. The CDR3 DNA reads TGTGCCAGCGGTGAAGGCGGGATTAGGGAGCTGTTTTTT.

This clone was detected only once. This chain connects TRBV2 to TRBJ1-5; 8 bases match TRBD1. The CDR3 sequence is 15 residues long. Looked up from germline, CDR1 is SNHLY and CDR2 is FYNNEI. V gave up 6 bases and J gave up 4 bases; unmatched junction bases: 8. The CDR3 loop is CASSVRTGRNQPQHF. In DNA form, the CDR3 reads TGTGCCAGCAGCGTCAGGACAGGGCGGAATCAGCCCCAGCATTTT.

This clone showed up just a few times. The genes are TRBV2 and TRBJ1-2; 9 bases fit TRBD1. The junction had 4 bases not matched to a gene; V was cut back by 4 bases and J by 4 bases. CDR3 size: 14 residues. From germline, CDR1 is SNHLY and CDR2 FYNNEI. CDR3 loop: CASSVQGAGYGYTF. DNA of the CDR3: TGTGCCAGCAGTGTACAGGGGGCTGGCTATGGCTACACCTTC.

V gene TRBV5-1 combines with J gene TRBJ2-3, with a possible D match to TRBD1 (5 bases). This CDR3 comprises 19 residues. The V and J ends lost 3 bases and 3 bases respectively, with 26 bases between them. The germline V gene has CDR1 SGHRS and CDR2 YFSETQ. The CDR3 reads CASSSSPGSPGKATDTQYF. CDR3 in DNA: TGCGCCAGCAGCTCCAGTCCAGGGTCCCCGGGTAAAGCTACAGATACGCAGTATTTT.

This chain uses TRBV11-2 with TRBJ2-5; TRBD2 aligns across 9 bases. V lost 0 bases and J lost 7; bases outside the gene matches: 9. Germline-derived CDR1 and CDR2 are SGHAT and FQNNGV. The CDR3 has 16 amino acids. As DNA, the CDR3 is TGTGCCAGCAGCTTAGAAGGGAATAGCGGGAGTGGGACCCAGTACTTC. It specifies CASSLEGNSGSGTQYF.

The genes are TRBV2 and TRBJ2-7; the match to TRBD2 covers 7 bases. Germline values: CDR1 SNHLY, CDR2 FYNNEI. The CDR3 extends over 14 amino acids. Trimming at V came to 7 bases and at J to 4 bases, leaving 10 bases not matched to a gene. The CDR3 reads CASMRSSGSYEQYF. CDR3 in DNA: TGTGCCAGCATGAGGTCTAGCGGTAGTTACGAGCAGTACTTC.

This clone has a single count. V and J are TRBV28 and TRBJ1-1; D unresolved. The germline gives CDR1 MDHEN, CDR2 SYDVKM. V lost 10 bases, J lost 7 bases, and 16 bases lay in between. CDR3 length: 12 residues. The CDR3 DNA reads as TGTGCCACCTTGAGTACGAGCATTGAAGCTTTCTTT. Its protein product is CATLSTSIEAFF. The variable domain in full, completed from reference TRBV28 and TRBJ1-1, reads DVKVTQSSRYLVKRTGEKVFLECVQDMDHENMFWYRQDPGLGLRLIYFSYDVKMKEKGDIPEGYSVSREKKERFSLILESASTNQTSMYLCATLSTSIEAFFGQGTRLTVV.

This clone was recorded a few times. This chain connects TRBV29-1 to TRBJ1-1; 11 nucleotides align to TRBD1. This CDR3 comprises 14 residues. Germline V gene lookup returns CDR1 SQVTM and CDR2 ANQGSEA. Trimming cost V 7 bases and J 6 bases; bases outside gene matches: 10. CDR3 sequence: CSAGTGGFSAEAFF. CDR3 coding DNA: TGCAGCGCCGGGACAGGGGGTTTTTCTGCTGAAGCTTTCTTT.

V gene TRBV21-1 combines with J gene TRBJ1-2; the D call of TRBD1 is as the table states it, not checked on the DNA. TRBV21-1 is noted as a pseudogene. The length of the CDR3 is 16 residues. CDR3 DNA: TGTGCCAGCAGCAACGCGCCGGGACACCAGTCCTATGGCTACACCTTC. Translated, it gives CASSNAPGHQSYGYTF.

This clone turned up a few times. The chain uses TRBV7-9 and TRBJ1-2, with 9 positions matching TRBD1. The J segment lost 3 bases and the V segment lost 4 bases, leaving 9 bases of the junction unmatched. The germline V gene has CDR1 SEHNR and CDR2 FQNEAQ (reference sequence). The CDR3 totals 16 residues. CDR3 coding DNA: TGTGCCAGCAGCTCTCTATGGACAGGGGAAGACTATGGCTACACCTTC. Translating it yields CASSSLWTGEDYGYTF.

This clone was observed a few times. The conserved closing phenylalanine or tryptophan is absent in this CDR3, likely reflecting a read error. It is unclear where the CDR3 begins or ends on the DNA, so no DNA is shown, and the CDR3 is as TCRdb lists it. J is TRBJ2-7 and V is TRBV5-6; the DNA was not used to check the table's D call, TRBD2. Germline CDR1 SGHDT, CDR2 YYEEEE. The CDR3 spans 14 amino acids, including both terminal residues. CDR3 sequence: CASSLGTLAGGLRL.

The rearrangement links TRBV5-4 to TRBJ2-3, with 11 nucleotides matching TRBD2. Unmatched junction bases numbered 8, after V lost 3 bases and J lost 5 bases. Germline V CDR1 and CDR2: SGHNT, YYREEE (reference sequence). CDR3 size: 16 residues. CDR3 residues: CASSWGATSGRDTQYF. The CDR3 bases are TGTGCCAGCAGCTGGGGGGCCACTAGCGGGAGAGATACGCAGTATTTT. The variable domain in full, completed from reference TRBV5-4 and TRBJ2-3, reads ETGVTQSPTHLIKTRGQQVTLRCSSQSGHNTVSWYQQALGQGPQFIFQYYREEENGRGNFPPRFSGLQFPNYSSELNVNALELDDSALYLCASSWGATSGRDTQYFGPGTRLTVL.

The chain's CDR3 is CAWSVRTSGMGIQYF. DNA of the CDR3: TGTGCCTGGAGTGTAAGGACTAGCGGGATGGGCATTCAGTACTTC. The chain combines TRBV30 with TRBJ2-4, with TRBD2 matching 12 bases. Germline-derived CDR1 and CDR2 are GTSNPN and SVGIG (reference sequence). After removal of 0 bases from V and 9 bases from J, the junction contained 6 bases not matched to a gene. The CDR3 has 15 residues. The whole variable domain, remainder taken from reference TRBV30 and TRBJ2-4, is SQTIHQWPATLVQPVGSPLSLECTVEGTSNPNLYWYRQAAGRGLQLLFYSVGIGQISSEVPQNLSASRPQDRQFILSSKKLLLSDSGFYLCAWSVRTSGMGIQYFGAGTRLSVL.

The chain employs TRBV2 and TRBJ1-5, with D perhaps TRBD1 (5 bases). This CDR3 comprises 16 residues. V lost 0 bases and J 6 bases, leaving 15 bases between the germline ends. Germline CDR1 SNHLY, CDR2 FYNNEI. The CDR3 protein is CASSEAAGGTFQPQHF. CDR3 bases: TGTGCCAGCAGTGAAGCGGCCGGGGGGACCTTTCAGCCCCAGCATTTT.

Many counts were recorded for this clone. CDR3 protein: CASSRDRGNYGYTF. Written as DNA, the CDR3 is TGTGCCAGCAGTCGGGACAGGGGAAACTATGGCTACACCTTC. The chain carries TRBV6-5 and TRBJ1-2; 10 bases are a match to TRBD1. The CDR3 covers 14 residues. Germline-derived CDR1 and CDR2 are MNHEY and SVGAGI. V shed 5 bases and J 2 bases; nucleotides not matched to a gene: 2.

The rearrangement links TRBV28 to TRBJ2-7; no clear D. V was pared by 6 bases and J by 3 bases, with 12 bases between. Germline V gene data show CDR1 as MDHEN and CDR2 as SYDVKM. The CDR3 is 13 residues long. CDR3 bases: TGTGCCAGCAGCTACCAATCACTCTACGAGCAGTACTTC. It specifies CASSYQSLYEQYF.

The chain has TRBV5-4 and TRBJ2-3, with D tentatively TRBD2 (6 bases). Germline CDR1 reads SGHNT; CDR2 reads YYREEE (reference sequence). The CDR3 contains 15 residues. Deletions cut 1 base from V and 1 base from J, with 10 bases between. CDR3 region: CASSLRDSRTDTQYF. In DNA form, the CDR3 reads TGTGCCAGCAGCTTGCGGGACTCTCGCACAGATACGCAGTATTTT.

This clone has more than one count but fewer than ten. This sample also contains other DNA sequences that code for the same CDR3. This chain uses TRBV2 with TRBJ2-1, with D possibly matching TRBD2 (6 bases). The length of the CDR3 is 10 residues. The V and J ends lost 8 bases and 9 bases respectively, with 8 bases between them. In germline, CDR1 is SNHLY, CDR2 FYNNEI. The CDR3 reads CASHSGEQFF. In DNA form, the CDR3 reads TGTGCCAGCCATAGCGGTGAGCAGTTCTTC.

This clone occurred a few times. CDR3 in DNA: TGTGCCAGCAGTTTAAAGGGGAGGTTCTCTGGGGCCAACGTCCTGACTTTC. Translated, it gives CASSLKGRFSGANVLTF. J is TRBJ2-6 and V is TRBV27, with TRBD2 as a possible D gene (6 bases). In germline, CDR1 is MNHEY, CDR2 SMNVEV (reference sequence). CDR3 size: 17 residues. V lost 2 bases and J lost 0, with 11 bases in between.

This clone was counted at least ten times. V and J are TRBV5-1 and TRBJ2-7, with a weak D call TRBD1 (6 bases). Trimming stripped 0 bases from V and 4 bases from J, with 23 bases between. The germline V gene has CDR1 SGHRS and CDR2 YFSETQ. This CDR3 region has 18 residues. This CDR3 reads CASSLAPGVSGNHYEQYF. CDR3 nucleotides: TGCGCCAGCAGCTTGGCCCCAGGGGTGAGCGGCAACCATTACGAGCAGTACTTC. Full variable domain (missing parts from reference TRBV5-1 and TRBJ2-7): KAGVTQTPRYLIKTRGQQVTLSCSPISGHRSVSWYQQTPGQGLQFLFEYFSETQRNKGNFPGRFSGRQFSNSRSEMNVSTLELGDSALYLCASSLAPGVSGNHYEQYFGPGTRLTVT.

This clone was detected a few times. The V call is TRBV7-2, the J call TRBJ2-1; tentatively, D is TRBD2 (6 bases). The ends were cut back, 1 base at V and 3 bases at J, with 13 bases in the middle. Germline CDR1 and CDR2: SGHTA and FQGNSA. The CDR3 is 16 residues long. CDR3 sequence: CASSLDGSGGYNEQFF. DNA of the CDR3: TGTGCCAGCAGCTTAGATGGTAGCGGCGGCTACAATGAGCAGTTCTTC.